These 6 T cell receptor beta chains were sequenced from one sample in a study of blood T cell repertoires in COVID-19. Some clones are missing from TCRdb's copy, which holds only in-frame ones; the method was immunoSEQ multiplex PCR. The sample carries roughly 300,000 clones, more than 70% recorded once. The specimen sequenced was peripheral blood. These receptors came from a woman aged 50 to 60 with acute or convalescent COVID-19.

This chain connects TRBV6-5 to TRBJ2-1; D is uncertain. The germline CDR1 and CDR2 sequences are MNHEY and SVGAGI. The CDR3 loop spans 14 amino acids. The germline V and J ends were trimmed by 0 bases and 3 bases, with 6 bases remaining between them. The CDR3 coding sequence is TGTGCCAGCAGTTACTCTGCAGGCTACAATGAGCAGTTCTTC. This translates into CASSYSAGYNEQFF.

The V call is TRBV5-4, the J call TRBJ2-1, with TRBD2 identical over 9 bases. The germline V gene has CDR1 SGHNT and CDR2 YYREEE (reference sequence). The CDR3 is 20 residues long. Unmatched junction bases numbered 14, after V lost 0 bases and J lost 1 base. The CDR3 sequence is CASSLARGSGRGRSYNEQFF. In DNA, the CDR3 is TGTGCCAGCAGCTTGGCCCGAGGTAGCGGGAGAGGTAGGTCCTACAATGAGCAGTTCTTC.

The chain links TRBV5-4 to TRBJ2-3, with 9 bases that match TRBD2. CDR3 length: 16 residues. Germline assignment: CDR1 SGHNT and CDR2 YYREEE (reference sequence). V lost 4 bases to trimming and J lost 0 bases; unmatched junction nucleotides: 6. CDR3 in amino acids: CASSLRLAESTDTQYF. CDR3 in DNA: TGTGCCAGCAGCCTAAGACTAGCGGAGAGCACAGATACGCAGTATTTT.

The chain employs TRBV27 and TRBJ2-3; D may be TRBD1 (5 bases). Germline lookup yields CDR1 MNHEY and CDR2 SMNVEV (reference sequence). The CDR3 totals 13 residues. V lost 5 bases and J lost 9, with 15 bases in between. Here the CDR3 DNA reads TGTGCCAGCAGTCCCATAGGGGCCTACACGCAGTATTTT. It yields the protein CASSPIGAYTQYF.

This clone came up a few times. The V and J genes are TRBV19 and TRBJ1-2, with TRBD1 matching 8 bases. This CDR3 is built from 16 residues. CDR1 and CDR2 from the germline V gene are LNHDA and SQIVND (reference sequence). J was trimmed by 0 bases and V by 4 bases; bases with no gene match: 7. The CDR3 region is CASSTDRGMTNYGYTF. The CDR3 region has the DNA TGTGCCAGTAGTACTGACAGGGGCATGACTAACTATGGCTACACCTTC.

The rearrangement links TRBV19 to TRBJ2-1; 10 bases agree with TRBD2. V lost 9 bases to trimming and J lost 7 bases; unmatched junction nucleotides: 6. This CDR3 region has 13 residues. Germline assignment: CDR1 LNHDA and CDR2 SQIVND (reference sequence). In DNA form, the CDR3 reads TGTGCCAGCACACTAGCGGGACGGAATGAGCAGTTCTTC. Amino acids: CASTLAGRNEQFF.